Included here is one T cell receptor (beta chain) sequence, with context. Its binding antigen is unknown. An end of the junction does not agree with germline; a read error may underlie this. The source of the sample is a study of vaccination and CD4 T cells after COVID-19 (dated by TCRdb to the early 2020s). With regard to the full study: Every convalescent patient had a positive nasal swab PCR test for SARS-CoV-2, with mild disease in about 9 patients and severe disease in one. Six males and four females were included in the convalescent cohort, with two Hispanic individuals, seven Caucasians, two Asians and one multiracial person represented. Participants received two doses of either the Pfizer-BioNTech BNT162b2 vaccine (n=8) or the Moderna mRNA-1273 vaccine (n=2). Post-COVID blood samples were collected from convalescent patients a median of around 100 days after diagnosis, with a range of about 30 to 161 days. Post-vaccine blood samples were collected a median of about 72 days after the second vaccine dose, ranging from roughly 13 to 241 days. For stimulating the cultures, overlapping spike peptide pools were used, derived from SARS-CoV-2 as well as from the common cold coronaviruses HCoV-NL63, HCoV-OC43 and HCoV-229E. Control cultures used a CEFX viral epitope pool as positive control, an HIV-1 Nef peptide pool as negative control, or no peptide. In more than eight COVID-19 convalescent patients and 4 infection-naive healthy vaccine recipients, researchers compared the spike-specific CD4+ TCR repertoire from before mRNA vaccination with the repertoire from after.

The sample's treatment or condition label, decoded: roughly 10-day PBMC culture with coronavirus spike peptide pools or control peptides (ViraFEST assay). The ViraFEST assay, used in the study, expanded antigen-specific T cells with peptide pools and then identified the expanded clonotypes through TCR sequencing. The positive SARS-CoV-2 PCR tests of the convalescent patients were dated from March to December 2020, before the Alpha, Beta and Delta variants emerged in the United States. Each well held around 1.9 million PBMCs cultured with around 10 ug/ml peptide pools in IMDM containing around 5% human AB serum and 8 to 10 IU/ml IL-2. Half of the culture medium was replaced with fresh IL-2-containing medium on days 3 and 7. After approximately 10 days of culture, CD4+ T cells were isolated by negative selection using the EasySep CD4+ T cell isolation kit. Ficoll-Paque Plus gradient centrifugation was used to isolate PBMCs from whole blood, and the isolated PBMCs were then either used fresh or cryopreserved at -140C. Each culture condition was generally run in triplicate wells.

Counted from cysteine to phenylalanine, this CDR3 has 13 amino acids. The CDR3 DNA has 39 bases and is translated from base 1. The method behind the library was PCR. TCR sequencing of DNA from cultured CD4+ T cells used the Oncomine TCR Beta short-read assay at the Johns Hopkins FTIC core. The QIAamp micro DNA kit was used to extract genomic DNA from the cultured CD4+ T cells. Oncomine TCR Beta libraries from cultured CD4+ T cells were pooled using unique dual indexes and sequenced on an Illumina iSeq 100. On the authors' methods: Non-productive sequences were removed, and CDR3s that did not start with C, did not end with F or W, or were shorter than 7 amino acids were discarded. Antigen-specific clonotypes were identified using the MANAFEST web application through comparison of peptide-stimulated wells with reference and other culture wells. An FDR below 0.05, an odds ratio above 5, and a productive frequency above 0.1% in at least two of three replicate wells were required for clones to be considered positive. Cross-reactive clonotypes were defined as significantly expanded in both SARS-CoV-2 spike wells and at least one common cold coronavirus spike condition. Levenshtein distances (stringdist) and unrooted phylogenetic trees (ape) in R version 3.6.1 were used to assess CDR3 homology. TCRdb trimmed public reads at Q25 via fastp, called clones via MiXCR and kept in-frame beta chains. Under each unique CDR3 protein, matching rows form one entry showing the most common genes and DNA. Here the V and J calls rest on TCRdb's processing, not on the authors' analysis. This sample has thousands of distinct CDR3 sequences in its table, and approximately 67% of those were observed once. The ten most abundant clones make up roughly 10% of the sample.

Study-wide conclusions, independent of this receptor: The median number of SARS-CoV-2-reactive clonotypes rose from under 25 after infection to around 40 after vaccination, but the change was not significant. The study included relatively few convalescent patients and did not analyze early timepoints after natural infection. In convalescent patients, nearly all vaccine-specific clones (304 of 307) were found to be mono-reactive for SARS-CoV-2 spike rather than cross-reactive with common cold coronaviruses. Among convalescent patients, a median about 87% of the SARS-CoV-2-reactive clones seen after vaccination appeared only after vaccination, which suggests priming specific to the vaccine.

This sequence was found in a human donor who had recovered from COVID-19. Here the sequenced sample was CD4+ T cells from blood, cultured in vitro, taken before SARS-CoV-2 vaccination. The sequence is built from TRBV12-3 or TRBV12-4 and TRBJ1-6, with no confidently assigned D gene. The CDR3 sequence is CASSFRDNSPLHF. The nucleotide sequence reads as follows: TGTGCCAGCAGTTTTAGGGATAACTCACCCCTCCACTTT.